Each of the 2 T cell receptor beta chains below was sequenced from the same sample in a study of OX40 agonist ivuxolimab in advanced cancers. Generated by immunoSEQ multiplex PCR, the TCRdb table keeps only in-frame clones and is missing some. The data show some 68,000 clones, around 87% seen once. This specimen consisted of CD4+ or CD8+ T cells sorted from blood, obtained in a trial of the OX40 agonist ivuxolimab. All receptors derive from an adult with an advanced solid tumor such as melanoma, head and neck, liver or kidney cancer.

The V and J genes are TRBV28 and TRBJ2-7; D perhaps matches TRBD2 (6 bases). V was shortened by 7 bases and J by 0 bases, with 16 bases between the two germline ends. Germline loops: CDR1 MDHEN, CDR2 SYDVKM. The CDR3 loop spans 15 amino acids. The CDR3 nucleotides are TGTGCCAGCAACGCCCCCGGGACTTCCTCCTACGAGCAGTACTTC. Amino acid sequence: CASNAPGTSSYEQYF.

The CDR3 protein is CASSVSLKSYNEQFF. CDR3 in DNA: TGTGCCAGCAGCGTAAGCCTAAAGTCCTACAATGAGCAGTTCTTC. This chain uses TRBV9 with TRBJ2-1; D is uncertain. Germline V gives CDR1 SGDLS, CDR2 YYNGEE. The CDR3 has 15 residues. V lost 1 base and J lost 1, with 9 bases in between.